A single sample gave rise to the 28 T cell receptor beta chains below, sequenced in a study of blood T cell repertoires in COVID-19. Here immunoSEQ multiplex PCR was the method, and the copy in TCRdb shows in-frame clones only, minus some. The sample includes tens of thousands of clones, about 90% of them seen just once. Sequenced sample: peripheral blood. The source of these receptors is a human donor in a cohort sampled during active COVID-19.

The chain recombines TRBV7-8 with TRBJ2-2; D might be TRBD1 (6 bases). Trimming stripped 5 bases from V and 2 bases from J, with 12 bases between. The CDR3 runs 15 residues. Germline V lookup: CDR1 SGHVS, CDR2 FQNEAQ. In nucleotides, the CDR3 is TGTGCCAGCAGCCTGCCGGGACATAACACCGGGGAGCTGTTTTTT. Its protein is CASSLPGHNTGELFF.

V and J are TRBV5-3 and TRBJ2-7, with 8 bases aligning to TRBD1. TRBV5-3 is annotated as an ORF whose role is uncertain. Germline trimming cut 0 bases from V and 6 bases from J; bases unmatched to any gene: 8. The CDR3 is made up of 15 amino acids. The CDR3 region is CARSLEDRVFGEQYF. Here the CDR3 DNA reads TGTGCCAGAAGCTTGGAGGACAGGGTGTTCGGCGAGCAGTACTTC.

The chain combines TRBV12-3 or TRBV12-4 with TRBJ1-5; weak D call: TRBD1 (6 bases). This CDR3 region has 13 residues. Deletions cut 6 bases from V and 9 bases from J, with 15 bases between. CDR3 residues: CASSPGQYRPQHF. The DNA for the CDR3 is TGTGCCAGCAGCCCCGGACAGTACCGGCCCCAGCATTTT.

CDR3 in DNA: TGTGCCAGCAGCTTAGACGGCACCGGGGAGCTGTTTTTT. The encoded protein is CASSLDGTGELFF. The rearrangement links TRBV7-9 to TRBJ2-2; D is unresolved. The CDR3 is 13 residues long. Trimming stripped 1 base from V and 4 bases from J, with 4 bases between. Germline CDR1 SEHNR, CDR2 FQNEAQ (reference sequence).

The V call is TRBV11-2, the J call TRBJ2-7; 7 bases match TRBD1. The V and J ends lost 4 bases and 2 bases, in that order; junction bases with no gene match: 5. Germline assignment: CDR1 SGHAT and CDR2 FQNNGV. The CDR3 totals 14 residues. The CDR3 coding sequence is TGTGCCAGCAGCTCGACAGGGCCCACCTACGAGCAGTACTTC. Encoded protein: CASSSTGPTYEQYF. The entire variable domain, with the rest obtained from reference TRBV11-2 and TRBJ2-7, is as follows: EAGVAQSPRYKIIEKRQSVAFWCNPISGHATLYWYQQILGQGPKLLIQFQNNGVVDDSQLPKDRFSAERLKGVDSTLKIQPAKLEDSAVYLCASSSTGPTYEQYFGPGTRLTVT.

This CDR3 is CASSQATKTSTDTQYF. The CDR3 DNA reads as TGCGCCAGCAGCCAAGCAACGAAGACTAGCACAGATACGCAGTATTTT. V is TRBV4-1 and J is TRBJ2-3; D is undetermined. Germline CDR1 is MGHRA and CDR2 is YSYEKL. The ends were cut back, 1 base at V and 0 bases at J, with 11 bases in the middle. The CDR3 is 16 residues long.

The chain employs TRBV4-2 and TRBJ1-1; D remains ambiguous. The CDR3 sequence is 18 residues long. The V end lost 0 bases, the J end lost 1 base, and 18 bases lay between the germline ends. Germline V gene data show CDR1 as LGHNA and CDR2 as YNFKEQ. The CDR3 DNA reads as TGTGCCAGCAGCCAAGATCTAACGAGGAACCGCCCGAACACTGAAGCTTTCTTT. Protein: CASSQDLTRNRPNTEAFF.

The chain employs TRBV2 and TRBJ1-5; TRBD1 matches at 7 bases. With V trimmed by 3 bases and J by 4 bases, 3 bases remained unmatched. The CDR3 spans 14 residues. CDR1 SNHLY and CDR2 FYNNEI come from the germline V gene. CDR3 bases: TGTGCCAGCAGTGATGCAGGGGGGAATCAGCCCCAGCATTTT. This translates into CASSDAGGNQPQHF.

The chain has TRBV6-2 or TRBV6-3 and TRBJ1-1, with 9 bases lining up with TRBD1. Germline assignment: CDR1 MNHEY and CDR2 SVGEGT. The V and J ends lost 6 bases and 11 bases, in that order; junction bases with no gene match: 10. The CDR3 has 13 amino acids. CDR3 amino acids: CASSGTGRRWAFF. DNA for the CDR3: TGTGCCAGCAGCGGGACAGGGAGACGTTGGGCTTTCTTT.

V is TRBV11-3 and J is TRBJ2-1, with 12 bases that match TRBD2. CDR3 size: 18 residues. The V gene's germline CDR1 is SGHNT and CDR2 YENEEA. With V trimmed by 0 bases and J by 7 bases, 10 bases remained unmatched. CDR3 sequence: CASSLDSWLAGGPNEQFF. CDR3 coding DNA: TGTGCCAGCAGCTTAGACAGTTGGCTAGCGGGAGGGCCGAATGAGCAGTTCTTC.

The CDR3 spells CASRISGGHTYEQYF. The CDR3 DNA sequence: TGTGCCAGCAGGATCAGCGGGGGACATACCTACGAGCAGTACTTC. This chain uses TRBV6-5 with TRBJ2-7, with 8 bases matching TRBD2. J gave up 2 bases and V 6 bases, and 9 bases lay outside the gene matches. Germline V gives CDR1 MNHEY, CDR2 SVGAGI. This CDR3 contains 15 residues.

The table lists this clone with a count of one. The CDR3 nucleotides read TGTGCCAGCAGCCAAGGGTCTAGCGGTCCGACCGGGGAGCTGTTTTTT. It specifies CASSQGSSGPTGELFF. The chain employs TRBV3-1 (or the pseudogene TRBV3-2) and TRBJ2-2; TRBD2 matches 7 bases. The CDR3 sequence is 16 residues long. The trim removed 1 base at V and 5 bases at J, leaving 7 bases unmatched. Germline CDR1 LGHDT, CDR2 YNNKEL (reference sequence).

The rearrangement joins TRBV6-5 to TRBJ1-6; no clear D gene. Germline lookup yields CDR1 MNHEY and CDR2 SVGAGI. The CDR3 loop spans 13 amino acids. This CDR3 is CASTRSHNSPLHF. The CDR3 nucleotides are TGTGCTTCGACCCGGAGCCATAATTCACCCCTCCACTTT.

This chain connects TRBV11-3 to TRBJ2-1; 13 bases match TRBD2. The length of the CDR3 is 17 residues. Germline V gives CDR1 SGHNT, CDR2 YENEEA. With 1 base clipped from V and 6 bases from J, the junction kept 6 bases outside the gene matches. The CDR3 DNA is TGTGCCAGCAGCTTAGTTCCCAGGACTAGCGGGAGCAATGAGCAGTTCTTC. As protein: CASSLVPRTSGSNEQFF.

The chain couples TRBV6-4 to TRBJ1-1; D is unresolved. The V end was cut by 8 bases, the J end by 2 bases, with 12 bases between. The CDR3 is 13 residues long. CDR1 and CDR2 (germline): MRHNA, SNTAGT. CDR3 in DNA: TGTGCCAGCGCTAGCGACGGAAACACTGAAGCTTTCTTT. Its protein is CASASDGNTEAFF.

The rearrangement joins TRBV14 to TRBJ1-2; 9 nucleotides line up with TRBD1. The CDR3 contains 19 residues. J lost 8 bases, V lost 1 base, and 20 bases had no gene match. CDR1 and CDR2 (germline): SGHDN, FVKESK. The DNA for the CDR3 is TGTGCCAGCAGCCAAGGTCCCCGCGGGACAGGGAGTAGATCCAGAGGCTACACCTTC. This gives the protein CASSQGPRGTGSRSRGYTF.

The CDR3 DNA is TGTGCCAGCAGCGAGGACATTGGGGCGGGGGGAAATGAAAAACTGTTTTTT. This codes for CASSEDIGAGGNEKLFF. The chain joins TRBV9 to TRBJ1-4, with a possible D match to TRBD1 (5 bases). Per the germline V gene, CDR1 is SGDLS and CDR2 is YYNGEE. The CDR3 length is 17 residues. Trimming left V 3 bases short and J 5 bases short, with 20 bases between.

The V call is TRBV11-2, the J call TRBJ1-6; 7 nucleotides match TRBD1. The V and J ends lost 6 bases and 7 bases, in that order; junction bases with no gene match: 12. The CDR3 contains 16 residues. Germline V CDR1 and CDR2: SGHAT, FQNNGV. In DNA form, the CDR3 reads TGTGCCAGCAGGACCCACTCGACAGGGTGGAATTCACCCCTCCACTTT. Translation gives CASRTHSTGWNSPLHF.

The gene calls are TRBV18 and TRBJ2-2; 10 bases map to TRBD1. With V trimmed by 0 bases and J by 14 bases, 9 bases remained unmatched. CDR3 size: 15 residues. Germline V gene data show CDR1 as KGHSH and CDR2 as LQKENI. The CDR3 DNA reads as TGTGCCAGCTCACCACCCCGGGACAGGGGTCAGGGACTGTTTTTT. Protein sequence: CASSPPRDRGQGLFF.

This clone has a handful of counts. The chain employs TRBV5-8 and TRBJ2-2; possible D gene TRBD2, 6 bases. The CDR3 spans 13 residues. Trimming shortened V by 0 bases and J by 9 bases, and 9 bases separated the two germline ends. CDR1 and CDR2 from the germline V gene are SGHTS and YDEGEE. CDR3 DNA: TGTGCCAGCAGCTTGGGGGAGGTCCGGGAGCTGTTTTTT. It codes for CASSLGEVRELFF.

The chain carries TRBV18 and TRBJ1-1; no clear D gene. The CDR3 has 13 residues. Trimming stripped 2 bases from V and 0 bases from J, with 4 bases between. Germline V gene data show CDR1 as KGHSH and CDR2 as LQKENI. The CDR3 is CASSPGMNTEAFF. The CDR3 nucleotides are TGTGCCAGCTCACCAGGCATGAACACTGAAGCTTTCTTT.

The chain employs TRBV29-1 and TRBJ2-1, with 9 bases fitting TRBD1. Trimming at V came to 7 bases and at J to 8 bases, leaving 12 bases not matched to a gene. Germline V gene data show CDR1 as SQVTM and CDR2 as ANQGSEA. The CDR3 is made up of 14 amino acids. CDR3 amino acids: CSAKTGQGIYEQFF. In nucleotides, the CDR3 is TGCAGCGCAAAAACGGGACAGGGTATCTATGAGCAGTTCTTC.

V gene TRBV12-3 or TRBV12-4 combines with J gene TRBJ1-4; weak D call: TRBD1 (6 bases). V lost 9 bases and J 3 bases, leaving 11 bases between the germline ends. The CDR3 runs to 13 residues. CDR3 bases: TGTGCCAGTAATCAGGGGTCTAATGAAAAACTGTTTTTT. This encodes CASNQGSNEKLFF.

CDR3 region: CASSPTGVGTEAFF. In DNA, the CDR3 is TGCGCCAGCAGCCCGACAGGGGTGGGCACTGAAGCTTTCTTT. The chain combines TRBV5-1 with TRBJ1-1; 8 bases align to TRBD1. V lost 4 bases, J lost 4 bases, and 6 bases stayed unmatched. Germline V gene sequence: CDR1 SGHRS, CDR2 YFSETQ. This CDR3 has 14 residues.

This clone was seen more than once but under ten times. The chain links TRBV14 to TRBJ1-1; D might be TRBD1 (6 bases). This CDR3 contains 15 residues. The V end lost 1 base, the J end lost 4 bases, and 13 bases lay between the germline ends. Per the germline V gene, CDR1 is SGHDN and CDR2 is FVKESK. The CDR3 spells CASSQGGGLATEAFF. CDR3 in DNA: TGTGCCAGCAGCCAAGGCGGGGGGCTTGCCACTGAAGCTTTCTTT.

V and J are TRBV5-4 and TRBJ2-5; TRBD1 aligns across 8 bases. Germline CDR1 and CDR2: SGHNT and YYREEE (reference sequence). CDR3 size: 17 residues. J was trimmed by 3 bases and V by 4 bases; bases with no gene match: 14. CDR3 DNA sequence: TGTGCCAGCAGCCTAGTTATCCCAGGGGGCTACAAAGAGACCCAGTACTTC. This codes for CASSLVIPGGYKETQYF.

This rearrangement joins TRBV11-3 to TRBJ2-5; tentative D call: TRBD1 (9 bases). The germline gives CDR1 SGHNT, CDR2 YENEEA. Trimming left V 4 bases short and J 4 bases short, with 19 bases between. The CDR3 has 16 amino acids. CDR3 coding DNA: TGTGCCAGCAGCTCTAGGACAGGGGCGGGAGGAGAGACCCAGTACTTC. This translates into CASSSRTGAGGETQYF.

The gene calls are TRBV18 and TRBJ1-2, with 8 positions matching TRBD1. V was pared by 2 bases and J by 8 bases, with 4 bases of the junction left unmatched. CDR1 is KGHSH and CDR2 is LQKENI in the germline V gene. The CDR3 loop spans 13 amino acids. The CDR3 spells CASSPGTGRGYTF. The CDR3, as DNA: TGTGCCAGCTCACCAGGGACAGGAAGGGGCTACACCTTC. The variable domain in full, with the rest retrieved from reference TRBV18 and TRBJ1-2, is NAGVMQNPRHLVRRRGQEARLRCSPMKGHSHVYWYRQLPEEGLKFMVYLQKENIIDESGMPKERFSAEFPKEGPSILRIQQVVRGDSAAYFCASSPGTGRGYTFGSGTRLTVV.